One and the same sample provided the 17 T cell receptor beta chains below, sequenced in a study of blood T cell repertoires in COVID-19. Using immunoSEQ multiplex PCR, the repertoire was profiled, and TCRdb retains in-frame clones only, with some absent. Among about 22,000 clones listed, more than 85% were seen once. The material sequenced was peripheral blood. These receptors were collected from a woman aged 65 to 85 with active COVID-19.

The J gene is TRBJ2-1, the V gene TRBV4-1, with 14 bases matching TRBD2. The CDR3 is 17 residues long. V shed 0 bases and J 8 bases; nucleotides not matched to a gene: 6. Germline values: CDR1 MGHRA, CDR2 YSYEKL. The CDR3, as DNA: TGCGCCAGCAGCCAAGAAACCGGGACTAGCGGGAGCTATGAGCAGTTCTTC. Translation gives CASSQETGTSGSYEQFF.

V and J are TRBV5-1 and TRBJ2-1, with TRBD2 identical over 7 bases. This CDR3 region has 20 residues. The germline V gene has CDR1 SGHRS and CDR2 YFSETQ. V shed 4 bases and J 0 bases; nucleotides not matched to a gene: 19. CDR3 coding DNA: TGCGCCAGCAGCCCTCTGCCCCGGCGGGAGTCTACGATCTCCTACAATGAGCAGTTCTTC. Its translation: CASSPLPRRESTISYNEQFF.

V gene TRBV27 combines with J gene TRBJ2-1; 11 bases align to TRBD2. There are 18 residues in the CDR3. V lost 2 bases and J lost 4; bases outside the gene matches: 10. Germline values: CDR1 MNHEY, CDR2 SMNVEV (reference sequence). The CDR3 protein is CASSLRAGGTSGYNEQFF. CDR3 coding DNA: TGTGCCAGCAGTTTAAGGGCGGGCGGGACTAGCGGTTACAATGAGCAGTTCTTC.

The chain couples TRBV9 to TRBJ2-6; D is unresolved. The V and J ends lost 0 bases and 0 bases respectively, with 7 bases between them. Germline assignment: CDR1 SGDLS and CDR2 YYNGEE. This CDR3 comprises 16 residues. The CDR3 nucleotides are TGTGCCAGCAGCGTAGTCGCGGTCTCTGGGGCCAACGTCCTGACTTTC. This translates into CASSVVAVSGANVLTF.

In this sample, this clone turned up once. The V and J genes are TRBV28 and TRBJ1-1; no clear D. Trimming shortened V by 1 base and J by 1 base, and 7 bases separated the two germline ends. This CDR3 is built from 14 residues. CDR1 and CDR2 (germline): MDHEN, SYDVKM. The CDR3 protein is CASSLYGGNTEAFF. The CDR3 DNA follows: TGTGCCAGCAGTTTATATGGAGGGAACACTGAAGCTTTCTTT.

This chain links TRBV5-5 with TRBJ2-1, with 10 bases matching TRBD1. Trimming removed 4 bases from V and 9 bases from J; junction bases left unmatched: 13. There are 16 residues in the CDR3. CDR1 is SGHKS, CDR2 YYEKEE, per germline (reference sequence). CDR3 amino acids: CASSPRPGQGIGEQFF. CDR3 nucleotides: TGTGCCAGCAGCCCAAGACCGGGACAGGGGATCGGTGAGCAGTTCTTC.

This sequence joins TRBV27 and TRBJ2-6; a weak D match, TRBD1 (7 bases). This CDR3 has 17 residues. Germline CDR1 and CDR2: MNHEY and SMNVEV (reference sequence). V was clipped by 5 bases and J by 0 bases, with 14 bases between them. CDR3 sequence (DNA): TGTGCCAGCAGTGGAGGGACAGTCCTCTCTGGGGCCAACGTCCTGACTTTC. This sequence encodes CASSGGTVLSGANVLTF.

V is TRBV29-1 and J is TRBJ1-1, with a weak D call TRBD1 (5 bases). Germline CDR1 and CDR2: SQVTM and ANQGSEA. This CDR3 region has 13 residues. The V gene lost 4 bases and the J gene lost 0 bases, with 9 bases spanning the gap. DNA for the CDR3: TGCAGCGTTGGGGGGGGAGTGAACACTGAAGCTTTCTTT. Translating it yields CSVGGGVNTEAFF.

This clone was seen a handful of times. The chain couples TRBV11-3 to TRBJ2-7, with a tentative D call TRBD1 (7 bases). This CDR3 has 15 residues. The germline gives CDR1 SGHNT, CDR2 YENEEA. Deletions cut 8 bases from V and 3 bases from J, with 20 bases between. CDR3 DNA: TGTGCCAGCTCTGCCGGAGGGACAGCCAACTACGAGCAGTACTTC. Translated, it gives CASSAGGTANYEQYF.

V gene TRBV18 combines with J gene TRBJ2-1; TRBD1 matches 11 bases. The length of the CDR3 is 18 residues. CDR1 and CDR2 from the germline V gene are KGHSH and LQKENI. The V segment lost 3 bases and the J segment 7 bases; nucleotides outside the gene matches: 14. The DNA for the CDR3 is TGTGCCAGCTCACCTAACGTGGCCGGGACAGGGGGGTTGAATGAGCAGTTCTTC. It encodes CASSPNVAGTGGLNEQFF.

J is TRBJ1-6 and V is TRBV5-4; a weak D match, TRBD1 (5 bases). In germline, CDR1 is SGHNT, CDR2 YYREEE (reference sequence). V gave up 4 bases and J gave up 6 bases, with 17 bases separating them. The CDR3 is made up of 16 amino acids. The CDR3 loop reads CASSNAAGGGNSPLHF. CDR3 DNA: TGTGCCAGCAGCAACGCTGCTGGGGGGGGTAATTCACCCCTCCACTTT. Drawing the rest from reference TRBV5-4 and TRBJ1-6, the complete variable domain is ETGVTQSPTHLIKTRGQQVTLRCSSQSGHNTVSWYQQALGQGPQFIFQYYREEENGRGNFPPRFSGLQFPNYSSELNVNALELDDSALYLCASSNAAGGGNSPLHFGNGTRLTVT.

Here the CDR3 reads CASRADSSLNTEAFF. As DNA, the CDR3 is TGTGCCAGCCGCGCGGACTCCTCTTTGAACACTGAAGCTTTCTTT. V gene TRBV6-5 combines with J gene TRBJ1-1; D gene ambiguous. The CDR3 is made up of 15 amino acids. V lost 8 bases to trimming and J lost 0 bases, with 16 bases between them. Germline CDR1 reads MNHEY; CDR2 reads SVGAGI.

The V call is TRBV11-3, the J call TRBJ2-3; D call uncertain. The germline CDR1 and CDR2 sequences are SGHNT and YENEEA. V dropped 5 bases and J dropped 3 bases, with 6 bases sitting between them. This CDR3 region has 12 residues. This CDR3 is CASSRSTDTQYF. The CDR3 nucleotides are TGTGCCAGCAGCCGGTCTACAGATACGCAGTATTTT.

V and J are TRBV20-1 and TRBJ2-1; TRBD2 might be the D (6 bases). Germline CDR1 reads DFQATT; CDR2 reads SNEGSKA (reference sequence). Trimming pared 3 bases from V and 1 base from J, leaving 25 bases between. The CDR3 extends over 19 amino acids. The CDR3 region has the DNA TGCAGTGCTAGTGAGCGGGTAGAGACCCCCTCTGGATCCTACAATGAGCAGTTCTTC. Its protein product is CSASERVETPSGSYNEQFF.

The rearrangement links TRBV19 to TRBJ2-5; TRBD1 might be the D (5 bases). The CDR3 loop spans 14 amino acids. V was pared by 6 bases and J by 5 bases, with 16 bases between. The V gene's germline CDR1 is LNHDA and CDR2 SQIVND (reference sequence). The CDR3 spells CASRGSRAGETQYF. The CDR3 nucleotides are TGTGCCAGTAGGGGAAGCAGGGCCGGGGAGACCCAGTACTTC.

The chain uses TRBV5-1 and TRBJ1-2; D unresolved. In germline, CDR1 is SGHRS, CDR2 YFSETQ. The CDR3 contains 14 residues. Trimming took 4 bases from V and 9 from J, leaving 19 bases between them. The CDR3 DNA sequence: TGCGCCAGCAGCCCCGGTGGGCTCGCGTTGAGCTACACCTTC. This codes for CASSPGGLALSYTF.

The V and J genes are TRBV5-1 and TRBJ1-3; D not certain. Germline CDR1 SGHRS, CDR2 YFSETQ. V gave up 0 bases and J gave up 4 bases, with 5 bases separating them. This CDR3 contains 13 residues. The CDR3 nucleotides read TGCGCCAGCAGCTTGGCCCCAGGAAACACCATATATTTT. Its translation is CASSLAPGNTIYF.